The rows below give T cell receptor beta chains drawn from one sample of a study of T cell responses to AZD1222 COVID-19 vaccine. Only in-frame clones appear in the TCRdb table, and some are missing; sequencing was by immunoSEQ multiplex PCR. The sample shows approximately 160,000 clones, over 75% of them seen only once. This sample comprised peripheral blood, obtained on day 0 of AZD1222 vaccination. The receptors were gathered from an adult in good health. CDR3s include the opening cysteine and the closing phenylalanine or tryptophan. Not every row has a clone size; where given, it reads once, few, many or a size class.

V gene	J gene	clone size	CDR3 protein
TRBV28	TRBJ1-4	-	CASSFFTSREKLFF
TRBV24-1	TRBJ2-3	-	CATSDEGLGWTGQGPHTDTQYF
TRBV2	TRBJ2-5	few	CASVLQETQYF
TRBV5-8	TRBJ1-4	-	CASSSPGQGNEKLFF
TRBV3-1/TRBV3-2	TRBJ2-1	once	CASSQEQLAYNEQFF
TRBV27	TRBJ2-3	-	CASSLTETISTDTQYF
TRBV5-6	TRBJ2-5	-	CASSSGQDQETQYF
TRBV19	TRBJ1-5	-	CASRDRDNQPQHF
TRBV6-5	TRBJ1-2	-	CASSYFLGDGYTF
TRBV18	TRBJ2-5	-	CASSPYRTEKETQYF
TRBV1	TRBJ2-3	once	CTSSPPTLPDTQYF
TRBV5-6	TRBJ2-7	-	CASSRYQLRSYEQYF
TRBV27	TRBJ1-5	-	CASSFSGMGNQPQHF
TRBV13	TRBJ1-2	-	CASSAQGGPVGYTF
TRBV19	TRBJ1-2	-	CASSIGSTGTGGYGYTF
TRBV10-3	TRBJ2-7	few	CAISERDRGGEQYF
TRBV6-5	TRBJ1-1	-	CASLSLAGLNTEAFF
TRBV27	TRBJ2-1	-	CASSLRTEGDEQFF
TRBV25-1	TRBJ1-2	-	CASSEFFGGARGYGYTF
TRBV11-2	TRBJ1-4	-	CASSLMFRATNEKLFF
TRBV5-1	TRBJ1-1	-	CASSLGEMNTEAFF
TRBV6-1	TRBJ2-7	-	CASSEYGQLYEQYF
TRBV2	TRBJ1-5	-	CASTWRETQPQHF